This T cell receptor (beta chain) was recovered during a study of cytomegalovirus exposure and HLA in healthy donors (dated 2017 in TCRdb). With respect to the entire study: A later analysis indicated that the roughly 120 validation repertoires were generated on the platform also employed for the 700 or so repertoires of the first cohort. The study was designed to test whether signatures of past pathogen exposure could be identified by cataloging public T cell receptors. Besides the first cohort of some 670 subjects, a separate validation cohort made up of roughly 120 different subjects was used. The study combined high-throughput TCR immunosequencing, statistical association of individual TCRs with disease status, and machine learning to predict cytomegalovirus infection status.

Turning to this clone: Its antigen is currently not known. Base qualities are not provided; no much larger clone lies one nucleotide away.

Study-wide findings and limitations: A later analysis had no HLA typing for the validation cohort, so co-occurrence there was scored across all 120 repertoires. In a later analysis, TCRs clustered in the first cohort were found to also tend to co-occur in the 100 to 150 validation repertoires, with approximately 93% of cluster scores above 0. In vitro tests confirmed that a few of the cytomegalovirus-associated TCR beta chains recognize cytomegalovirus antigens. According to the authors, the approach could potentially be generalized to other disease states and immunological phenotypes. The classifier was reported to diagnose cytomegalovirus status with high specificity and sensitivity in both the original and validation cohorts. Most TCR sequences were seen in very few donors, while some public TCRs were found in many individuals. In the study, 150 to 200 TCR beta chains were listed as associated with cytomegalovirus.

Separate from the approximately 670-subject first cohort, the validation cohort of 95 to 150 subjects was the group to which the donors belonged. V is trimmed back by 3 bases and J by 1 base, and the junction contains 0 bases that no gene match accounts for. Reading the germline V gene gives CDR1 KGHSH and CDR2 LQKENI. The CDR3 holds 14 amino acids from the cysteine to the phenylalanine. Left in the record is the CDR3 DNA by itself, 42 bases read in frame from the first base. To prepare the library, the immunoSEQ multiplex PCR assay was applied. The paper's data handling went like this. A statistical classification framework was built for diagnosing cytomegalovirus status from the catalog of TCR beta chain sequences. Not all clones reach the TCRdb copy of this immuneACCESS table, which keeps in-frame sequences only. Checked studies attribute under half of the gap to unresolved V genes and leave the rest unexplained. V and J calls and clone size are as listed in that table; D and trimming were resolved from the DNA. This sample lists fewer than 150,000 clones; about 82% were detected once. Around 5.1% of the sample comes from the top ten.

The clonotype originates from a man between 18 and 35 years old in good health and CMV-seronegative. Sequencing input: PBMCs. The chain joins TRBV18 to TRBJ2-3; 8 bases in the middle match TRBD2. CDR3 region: CASSPRGGTDTQYF. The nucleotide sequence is TGTGCCAGCTCACCGCGGGGGGGCACAGATACGCAGTATTTT.